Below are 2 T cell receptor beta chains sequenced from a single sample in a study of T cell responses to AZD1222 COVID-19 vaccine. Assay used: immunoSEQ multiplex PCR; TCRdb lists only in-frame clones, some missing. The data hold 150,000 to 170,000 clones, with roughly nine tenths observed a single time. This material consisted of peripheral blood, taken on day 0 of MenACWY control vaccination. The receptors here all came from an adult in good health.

DNA for the CDR3: TGTGCCAGCAGCTTATCGCTAGACACTAACACTGAAGCTTTCTTT. Protein product: CASSLSLDTNTEAFF. The rearrangement joins TRBV7-8 to TRBJ1-1; no reliable D call. V lost 2 bases and J lost 2, with 12 bases in between. Germline loops: CDR1 SGHVS, CDR2 FQNEAQ. The length of the CDR3 is 15 residues. The full variable domain, in which reference TRBV7-8 and TRBJ1-1 provide the parts outside the CDR3, is GAGVSQSPRYKVAKRGQDVALRCDPISGHVSLFWYQQALGQGPEFLTYFQNEAQLDKSGLPSDRFFAERPEGSVSTLKIQRTQQEDSAVYLCASSLSLDTNTEAFFGQGTRLTVV.

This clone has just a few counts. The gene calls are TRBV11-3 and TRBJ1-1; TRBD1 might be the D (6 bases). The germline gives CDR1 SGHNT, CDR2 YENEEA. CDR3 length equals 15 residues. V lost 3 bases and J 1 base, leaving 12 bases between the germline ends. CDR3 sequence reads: CASSFNRETNTEAFF. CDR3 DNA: TGTGCCAGCAGCTTTAACAGGGAAACGAACACTGAAGCTTTCTTT.